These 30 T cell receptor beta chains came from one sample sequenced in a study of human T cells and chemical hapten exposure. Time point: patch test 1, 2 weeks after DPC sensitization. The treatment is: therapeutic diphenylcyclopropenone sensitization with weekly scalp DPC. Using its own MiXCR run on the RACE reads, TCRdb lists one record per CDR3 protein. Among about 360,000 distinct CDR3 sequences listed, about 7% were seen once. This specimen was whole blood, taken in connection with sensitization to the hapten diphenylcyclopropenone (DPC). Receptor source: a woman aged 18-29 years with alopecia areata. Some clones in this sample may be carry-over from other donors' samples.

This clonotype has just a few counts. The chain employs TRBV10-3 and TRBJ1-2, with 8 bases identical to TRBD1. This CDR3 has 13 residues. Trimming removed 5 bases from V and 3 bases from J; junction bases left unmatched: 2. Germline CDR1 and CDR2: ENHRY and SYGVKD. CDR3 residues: CAISQTGDYGYTF. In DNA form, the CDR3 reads TGTGCCATCAGTCAGACAGGGGACTATGGCTACACCTTC.

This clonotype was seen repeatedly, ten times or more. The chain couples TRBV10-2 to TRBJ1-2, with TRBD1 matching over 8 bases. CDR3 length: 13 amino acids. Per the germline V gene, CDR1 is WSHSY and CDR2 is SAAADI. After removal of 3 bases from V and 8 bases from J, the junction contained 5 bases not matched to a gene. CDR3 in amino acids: CASSEDRGGGYTF. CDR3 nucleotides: TGCGCCAGCAGTGAAGACAGGGGCGGAGGCTACACCTTC.

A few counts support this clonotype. DNA for the CDR3: TGCGCCAGCAGCCGAGGGGTTGTGGCTAGCGGGGGAACAGATACGCAGTATTTT. Encoded protein: CASSRGVVASGGTDTQYF. J is TRBJ2-3 and V is TRBV4-1, with 10 positions matching TRBD2. With V trimmed by 4 bases and J by 3 bases, 13 bases remained unmatched. This CDR3 is built from 18 residues. Germline V gene sequence: CDR1 MGHRA, CDR2 YSYEKL.

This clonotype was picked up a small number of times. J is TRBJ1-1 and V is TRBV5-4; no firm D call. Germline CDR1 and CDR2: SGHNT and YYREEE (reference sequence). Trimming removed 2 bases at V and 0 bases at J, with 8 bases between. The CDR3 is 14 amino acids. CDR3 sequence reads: CASSLKELNTEAFF. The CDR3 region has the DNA TGTGCCAGCAGCTTAAAGGAGTTGAACACTGAAGCTTTCTTT. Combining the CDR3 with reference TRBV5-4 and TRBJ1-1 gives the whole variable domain ETGVTQSPTHLIKTRGQQVTLRCSSQSGHNTVSWYQQALGQGPQFIFQYYREEENGRGNFPPRFSGLQFPNYSSELNVNALELDDSALYLCASSLKELNTEAFFGQGTRLTVV.

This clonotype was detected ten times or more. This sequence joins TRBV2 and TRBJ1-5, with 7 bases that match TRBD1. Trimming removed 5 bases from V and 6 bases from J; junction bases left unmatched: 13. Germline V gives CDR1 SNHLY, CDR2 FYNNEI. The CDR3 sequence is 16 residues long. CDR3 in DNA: TGTGCCAGCAGTAGGGACCGCGACAGGGAAGGTCAGCCCCAGCATTTT. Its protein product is CASSRDRDREGQPQHF.

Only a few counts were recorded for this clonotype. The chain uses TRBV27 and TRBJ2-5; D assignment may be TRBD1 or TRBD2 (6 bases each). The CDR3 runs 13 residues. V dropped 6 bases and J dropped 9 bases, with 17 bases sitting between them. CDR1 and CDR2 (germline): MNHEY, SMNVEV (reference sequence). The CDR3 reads CASSYYREAPQYF. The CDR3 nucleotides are TGTGCCAGCAGCTACTACAGGGAGGCTCCCCAGTACTTC.

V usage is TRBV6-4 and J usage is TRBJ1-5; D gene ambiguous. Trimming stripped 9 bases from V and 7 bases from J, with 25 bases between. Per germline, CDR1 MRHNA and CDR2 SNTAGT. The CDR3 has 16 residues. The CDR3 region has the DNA TGTGCCAGGGCGATTCCATATGTGGAATTAGGACAGCCCCAGCATTTT. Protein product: CARAIPYVELGQPQHF.

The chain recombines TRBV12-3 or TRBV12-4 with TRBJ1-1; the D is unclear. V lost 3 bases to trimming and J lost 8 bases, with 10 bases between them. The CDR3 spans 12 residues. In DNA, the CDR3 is TGTGCCAGCAGTTTGATTGGGAACGAAGCTTTCTTT. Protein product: CASSLIGNEAFF.

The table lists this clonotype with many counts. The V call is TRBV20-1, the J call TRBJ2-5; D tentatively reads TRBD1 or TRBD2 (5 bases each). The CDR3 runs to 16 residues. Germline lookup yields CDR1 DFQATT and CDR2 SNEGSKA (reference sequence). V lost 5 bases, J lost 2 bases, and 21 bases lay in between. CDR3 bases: TGCAGTGCTCACCCGGGGACGCAGGTGCGACAAGAGACCCAGTACTTC. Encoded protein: CSAHPGTQVRQETQYF.

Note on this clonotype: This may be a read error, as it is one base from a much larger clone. Here the CDR3 DNA reads TGCGCCAGCAGCTCGATAGGGGGCCAGGAGACCCAGTACTTC. This translates into CASSSIGGQETQYF. V and J are TRBV5-1 and TRBJ2-5; 7 bases are a match to TRBD1. Trimming at V came to 3 bases and at J to 5 bases, leaving 7 bases not matched to a gene. Germline lookup yields CDR1 SGHRS and CDR2 YFSETQ. The CDR3 loop spans 14 amino acids. The entire variable domain, with the rest obtained from reference TRBV5-1 and TRBJ2-5, is as follows: KAGVTQTPRYLIKTRGQQVTLSCSPISGHRSVSWYQQTPGQGLQFLFEYFSETQRNKGNFPGRFSGRQFSNSRSEMNVSTLELGDSALYLCASSSIGGQETQYFGPGTRLLVL.

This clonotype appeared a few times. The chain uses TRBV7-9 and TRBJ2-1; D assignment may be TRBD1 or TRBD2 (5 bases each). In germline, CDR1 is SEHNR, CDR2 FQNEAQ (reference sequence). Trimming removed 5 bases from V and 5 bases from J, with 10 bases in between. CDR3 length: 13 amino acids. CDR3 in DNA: TGTGCCAGCAGCGCCGGGACCAACAATGAGCAGTTCTTC. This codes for CASSAGTNNEQFF.

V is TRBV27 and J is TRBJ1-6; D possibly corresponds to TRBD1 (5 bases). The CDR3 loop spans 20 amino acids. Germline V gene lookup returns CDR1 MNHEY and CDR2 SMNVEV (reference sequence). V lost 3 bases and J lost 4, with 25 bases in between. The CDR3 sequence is CASSLVSGLEYLKYNSPLHF. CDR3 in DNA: TGTGCCAGCAGTTTGGTTTCAGGGCTCGAATATTTGAAATATAATTCACCCCTCCACTTT.

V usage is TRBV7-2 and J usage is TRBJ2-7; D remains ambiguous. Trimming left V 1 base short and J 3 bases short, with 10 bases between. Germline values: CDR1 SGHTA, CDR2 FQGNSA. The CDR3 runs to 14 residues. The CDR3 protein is CASSLGTQIYEQYF. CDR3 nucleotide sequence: TGTGCCAGCAGCTTAGGTACCCAGATCTACGAGCAGTACTTC.

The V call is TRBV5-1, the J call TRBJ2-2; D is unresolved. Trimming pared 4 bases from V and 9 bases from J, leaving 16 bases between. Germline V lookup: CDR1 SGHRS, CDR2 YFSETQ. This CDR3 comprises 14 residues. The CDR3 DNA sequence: TGCGCCAGCAGCCCCAACTTAGCTACCCGGGAGCTGTTTTTT. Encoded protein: CASSPNLATRELFF.

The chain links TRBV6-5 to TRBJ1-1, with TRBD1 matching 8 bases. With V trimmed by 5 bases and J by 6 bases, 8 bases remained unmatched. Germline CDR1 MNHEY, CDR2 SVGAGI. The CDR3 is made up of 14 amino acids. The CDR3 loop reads CASSRGQGWSEAFF. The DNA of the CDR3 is TGTGCCAGCAGTAGAGGACAGGGTTGGTCTGAAGCTTTCTTT.

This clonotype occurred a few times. CDR3 sequence: CASSPGQGPSTSNGYTF. CDR3 DNA sequence: TGTGCCAGCAGCCCCGGACAGGGACCTTCTACTTCAAATGGCTACACCTTC. V usage is TRBV7-8 and J usage is TRBJ1-2, with 8 bases identical to TRBD1. The CDR3 consists of 17 residues. The germline gives CDR1 SGHVS, CDR2 FQNEAQ. With 5 bases clipped from V and 6 bases from J, the junction kept 17 bases outside the gene matches.

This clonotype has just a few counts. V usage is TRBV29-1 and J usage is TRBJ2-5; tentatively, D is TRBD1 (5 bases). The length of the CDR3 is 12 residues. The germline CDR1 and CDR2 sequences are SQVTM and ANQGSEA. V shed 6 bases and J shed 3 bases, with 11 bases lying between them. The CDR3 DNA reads TGCAGCGTGAGGACATTGGAAGAGACCCAGTACTTC. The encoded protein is CSVRTLEETQYF.

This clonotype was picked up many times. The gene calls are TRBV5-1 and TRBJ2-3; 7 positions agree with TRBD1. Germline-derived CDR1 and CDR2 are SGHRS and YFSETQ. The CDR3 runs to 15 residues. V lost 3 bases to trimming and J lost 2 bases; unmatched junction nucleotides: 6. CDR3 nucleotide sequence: TGCGCCAGCAGCTCGACAGGGCGAGACACAGATACGCAGTATTTT. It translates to CASSSTGRDTDTQYF. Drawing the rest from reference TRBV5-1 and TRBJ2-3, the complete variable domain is KAGVTQTPRYLIKTRGQQVTLSCSPISGHRSVSWYQQTPGQGLQFLFEYFSETQRNKGNFPGRFSGRQFSNSRSEMNVSTLELGDSALYLCASSSTGRDTDTQYFGPGTRLTVL.

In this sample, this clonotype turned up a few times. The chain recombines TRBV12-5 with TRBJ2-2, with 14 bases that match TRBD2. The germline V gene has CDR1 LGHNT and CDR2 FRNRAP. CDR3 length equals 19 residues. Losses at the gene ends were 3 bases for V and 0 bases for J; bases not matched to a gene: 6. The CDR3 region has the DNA TGTGCTAGTGGTTTTCCGGGACTAGCGGGGGAAACGAACACCGGGGAGCTGTTTTTT. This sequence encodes CASGFPGLAGETNTGELFF.

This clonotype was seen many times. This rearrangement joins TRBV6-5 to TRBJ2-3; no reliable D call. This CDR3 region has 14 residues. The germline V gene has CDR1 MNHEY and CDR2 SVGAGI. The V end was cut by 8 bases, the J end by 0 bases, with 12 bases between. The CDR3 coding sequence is TGTGCCAGCCGGAGCCAAACTAGCACAGATACGCAGTATTTT. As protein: CASRSQTSTDTQYF.

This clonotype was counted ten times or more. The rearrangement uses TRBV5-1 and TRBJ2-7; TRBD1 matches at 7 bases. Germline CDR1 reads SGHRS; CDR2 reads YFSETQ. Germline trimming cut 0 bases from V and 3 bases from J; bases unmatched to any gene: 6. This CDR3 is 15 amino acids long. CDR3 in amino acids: CASSLVASGGYEQYF. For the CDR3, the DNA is TGCGCCAGCAGCTTGGTCGCGTCAGGGGGCTACGAGCAGTACTTC.

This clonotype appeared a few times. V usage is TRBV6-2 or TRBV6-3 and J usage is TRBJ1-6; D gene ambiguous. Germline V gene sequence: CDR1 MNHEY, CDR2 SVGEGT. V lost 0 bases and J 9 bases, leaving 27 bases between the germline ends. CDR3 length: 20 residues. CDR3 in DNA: TGTGCCAGCAGTTACTCCCCGAAGAGTAATTCACCCTACCAGTTTTCACCCCTCCACTTT. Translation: CASSYSPKSNSPYQFSPLHF.

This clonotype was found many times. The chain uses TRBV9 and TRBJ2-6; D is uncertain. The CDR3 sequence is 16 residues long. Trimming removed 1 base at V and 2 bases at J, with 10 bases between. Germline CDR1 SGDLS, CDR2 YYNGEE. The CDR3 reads CASSVSSGAGANVLTF. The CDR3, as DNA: TGTGCCAGCAGCGTAAGTTCTGGGGCTGGGGCCAACGTCCTGACTTTC.

As DNA, the CDR3 is TGCAGTGCTAGAGCCCCCGGGGGCTGGGAAAAATACACAGATACGCAGTATTTT. Translation gives CSARAPGGWEKYTDTQYF. The chain combines TRBV20-1 with TRBJ2-3; D may match TRBD1 or TRBD2 (6 bases each). The CDR3 length is 18 residues. CDR1 and CDR2 from the germline V gene are DFQATT and SNEGSKA (reference sequence). V was shortened by 1 base and J by 2 bases, with 22 bases between the two germline ends.

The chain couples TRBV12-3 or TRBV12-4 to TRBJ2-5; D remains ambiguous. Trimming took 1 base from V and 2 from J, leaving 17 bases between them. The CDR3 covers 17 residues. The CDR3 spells CASSLVLRRLSQETQYF. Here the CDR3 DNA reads TGTGCCAGCAGTTTAGTGCTACGACGGCTGTCTCAAGAGACCCAGTACTTC.

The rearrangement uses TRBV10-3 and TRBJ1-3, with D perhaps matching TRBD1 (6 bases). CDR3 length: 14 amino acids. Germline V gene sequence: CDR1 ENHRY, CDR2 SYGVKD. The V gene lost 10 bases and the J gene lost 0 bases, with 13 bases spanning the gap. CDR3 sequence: CASQGGSSGNTIYF. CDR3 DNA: TGTGCCAGTCAAGGGGGGAGCTCTGGAAACACCATATATTTT.

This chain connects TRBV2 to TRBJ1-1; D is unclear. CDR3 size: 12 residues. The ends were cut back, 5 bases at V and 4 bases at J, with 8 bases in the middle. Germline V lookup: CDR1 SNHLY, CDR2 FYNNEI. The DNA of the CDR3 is TGTGCCAGCAGTTTACCTAGCACTGAAGCTTTCTTT. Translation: CASSLPSTEAFF.

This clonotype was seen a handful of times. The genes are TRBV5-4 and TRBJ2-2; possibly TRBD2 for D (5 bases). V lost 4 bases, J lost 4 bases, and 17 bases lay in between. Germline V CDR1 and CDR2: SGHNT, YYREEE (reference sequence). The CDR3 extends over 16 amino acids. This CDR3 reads CASSLAGPAGTGELFF. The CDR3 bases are TGTGCCAGCAGCCTTGCCGGGCCTGCGGGCACCGGGGAGCTGTTTTTT.

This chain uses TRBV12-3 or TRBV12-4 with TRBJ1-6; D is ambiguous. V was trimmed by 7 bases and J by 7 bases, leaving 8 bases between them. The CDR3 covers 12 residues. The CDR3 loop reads CASTTSNSPLHF. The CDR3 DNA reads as TGTGCCAGCACCACCTCGAATTCACCCCTCCACTTT.

CDR3 in DNA: TGTGCCAGCAAAAGGGATGAAGTAAAACTGTTTTTT. Its translation is CASKRDEVKLFF. The genes are TRBV6-6 and TRBJ1-4; D ambiguous. Germline V CDR1 and CDR2: MNHNY, SVGAGI (reference sequence). The CDR3 length is 12 residues. Trimming shortened V by 7 bases and J by 10 bases, and 13 bases separated the two germline ends.